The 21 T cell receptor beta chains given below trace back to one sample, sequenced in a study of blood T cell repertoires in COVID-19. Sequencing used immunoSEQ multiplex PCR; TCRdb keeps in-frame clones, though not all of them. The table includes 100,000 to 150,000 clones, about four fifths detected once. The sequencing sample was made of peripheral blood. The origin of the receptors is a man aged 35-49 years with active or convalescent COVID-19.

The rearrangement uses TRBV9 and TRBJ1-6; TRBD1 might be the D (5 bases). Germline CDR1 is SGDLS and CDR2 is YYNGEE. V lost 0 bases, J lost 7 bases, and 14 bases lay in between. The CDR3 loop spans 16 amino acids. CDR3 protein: CASSVEEGIRNSPLHF. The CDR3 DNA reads TGTGCCAGCAGCGTAGAGGAGGGGATAAGGAATTCACCCCTCCACTTT.

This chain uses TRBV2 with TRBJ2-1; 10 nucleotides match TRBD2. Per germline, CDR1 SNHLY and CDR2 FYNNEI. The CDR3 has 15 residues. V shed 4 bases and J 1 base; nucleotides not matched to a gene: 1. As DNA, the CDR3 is TGTGCCAGCAGTGTTAGCGGGAGGTCCTACAATGAGCAGTTCTTC. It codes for CASSVSGRSYNEQFF.

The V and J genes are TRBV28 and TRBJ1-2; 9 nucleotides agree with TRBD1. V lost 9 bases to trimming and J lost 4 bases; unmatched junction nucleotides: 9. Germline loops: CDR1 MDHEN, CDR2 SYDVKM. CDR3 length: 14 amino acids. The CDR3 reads CASLDLTGGYGYTF. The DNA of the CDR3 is TGTGCCAGTCTTGACCTGACAGGGGGCTATGGCTACACCTTC.

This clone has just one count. The CDR3, as DNA: TGCGCCAGCAGCCCGAACCGGGGACAGGGACGTGAGCAGCCCCAGCATTTT. As protein: CASSPNRGQGREQPQHF. The chain combines TRBV4-1 with TRBJ1-5, with TRBD1 matching 9 bases. This CDR3 is built from 17 residues. Germline V gene data show CDR1 as MGHRA and CDR2 as YSYEKL. V lost 4 bases, J lost 7 bases, and 14 bases stayed unmatched.

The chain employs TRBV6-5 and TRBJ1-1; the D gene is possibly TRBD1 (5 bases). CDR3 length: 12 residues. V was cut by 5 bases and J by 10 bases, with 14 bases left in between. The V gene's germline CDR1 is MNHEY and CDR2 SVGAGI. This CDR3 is CASSPTAGPAFF. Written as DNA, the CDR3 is TGTGCCAGCAGTCCGACAGCGGGCCCAGCTTTCTTT.

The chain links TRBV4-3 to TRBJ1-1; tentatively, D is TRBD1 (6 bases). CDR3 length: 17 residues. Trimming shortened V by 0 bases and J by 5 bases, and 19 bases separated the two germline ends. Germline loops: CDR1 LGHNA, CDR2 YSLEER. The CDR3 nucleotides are TGCGCCAGCAGCCAAGATCTAAGGGGGACAAGGAAGACTGAAGCTTTCTTT. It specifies CASSQDLRGTRKTEAFF.

The CDR3 spells CASSQDSGVVRGTEAFF. CDR3 in DNA: TGCGCCAGCAGCCAAGATTCTGGAGTAGTCAGGGGGACTGAAGCTTTCTTT. The chain combines TRBV4-1 with TRBJ1-1; 7 nucleotides match TRBD1. The CDR3 runs to 17 residues. With 0 bases clipped from V and 5 bases from J, the junction kept 12 bases outside the gene matches. CDR1 MGHRA and CDR2 YSYEKL come from the germline V gene.

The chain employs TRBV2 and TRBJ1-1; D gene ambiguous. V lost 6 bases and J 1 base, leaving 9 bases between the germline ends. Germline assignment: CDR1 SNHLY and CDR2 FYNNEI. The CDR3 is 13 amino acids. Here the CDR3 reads CASSLAENTEAFF. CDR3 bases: TGTGCCAGCAGCCTCGCAGAGAACACTGAAGCTTTCTTT. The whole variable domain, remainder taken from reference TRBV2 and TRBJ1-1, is EPEVTQTPSHQVTQMGQEVILRCVPISNHLYFYWYRQILGQKVEFLVSFYNNEISEKSEIFDDQFSVERPDGSNFTLKIRSTKLEDSAMYFCASSLAENTEAFFGQGTRLTVV.

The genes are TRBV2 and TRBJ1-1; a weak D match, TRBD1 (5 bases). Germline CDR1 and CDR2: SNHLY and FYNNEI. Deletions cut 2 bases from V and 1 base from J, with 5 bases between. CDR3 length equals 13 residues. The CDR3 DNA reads TGTGCCAGCAGTGAAACAGGGAACACTGAAGCTTTCTTT. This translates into CASSETGNTEAFF.

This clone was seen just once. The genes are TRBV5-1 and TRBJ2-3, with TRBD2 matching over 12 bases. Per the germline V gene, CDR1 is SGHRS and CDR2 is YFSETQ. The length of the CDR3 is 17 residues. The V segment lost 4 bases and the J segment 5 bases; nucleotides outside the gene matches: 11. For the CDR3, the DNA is TGCGCCAGCAGCCGGCAGACTAGCGGGAGTTCAAAAGATACGCAGTATTTT. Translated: CASSRQTSGSSKDTQYF.

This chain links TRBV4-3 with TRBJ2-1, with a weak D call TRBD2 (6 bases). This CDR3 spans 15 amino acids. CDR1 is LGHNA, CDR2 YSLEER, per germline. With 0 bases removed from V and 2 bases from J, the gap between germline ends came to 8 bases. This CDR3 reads CASSQEWGAYNEQFF. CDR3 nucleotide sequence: TGCGCCAGCAGCCAAGAATGGGGGGCCTACAATGAGCAGTTCTTC.

CDR3 coding DNA: TGTGCCAGCAGCGTAGACGGACAGAACACTGAAGCTTTCTTT. Its protein is CASSVDGQNTEAFF. The rearrangement links TRBV9 to TRBJ1-1, with a tentative D call TRBD1 (5 bases). The V end lost 0 bases, the J end lost 1 base, and 7 bases lay between the germline ends. Germline-derived CDR1 and CDR2 are SGDLS and YYNGEE. There are 14 residues in the CDR3.

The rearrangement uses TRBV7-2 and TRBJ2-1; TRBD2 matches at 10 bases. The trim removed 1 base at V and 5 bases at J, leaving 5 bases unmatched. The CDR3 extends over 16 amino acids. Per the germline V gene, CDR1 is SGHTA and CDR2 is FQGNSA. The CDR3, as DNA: TGTGCCAGCAGCTTAGAAAGGACTAGCGGTAACAATGAGCAGTTCTTC. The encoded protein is CASSLERTSGNNEQFF.

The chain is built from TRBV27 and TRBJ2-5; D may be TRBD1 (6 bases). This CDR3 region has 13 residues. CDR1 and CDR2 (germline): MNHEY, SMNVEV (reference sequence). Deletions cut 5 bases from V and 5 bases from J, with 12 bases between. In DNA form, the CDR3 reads TGTGCCAGCAGTATAGTCACAGGGGAGACCCAGTACTTC. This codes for CASSIVTGETQYF.

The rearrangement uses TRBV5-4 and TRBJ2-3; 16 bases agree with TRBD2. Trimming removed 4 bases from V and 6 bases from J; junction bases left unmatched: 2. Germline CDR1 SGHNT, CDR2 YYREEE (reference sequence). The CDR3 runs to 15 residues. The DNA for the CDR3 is TGTGCCAGCAGCCGGGGACTAGCGGGAGGGGATACGCAGTATTTT. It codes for CASSRGLAGGDTQYF.

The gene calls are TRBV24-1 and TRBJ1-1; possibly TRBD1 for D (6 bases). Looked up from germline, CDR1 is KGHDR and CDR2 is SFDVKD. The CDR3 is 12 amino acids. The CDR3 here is CAAQGRATEAFF. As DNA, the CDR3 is TGTGCTGCGCAGGGGAGGGCCACTGAAGCTTTCTTT.

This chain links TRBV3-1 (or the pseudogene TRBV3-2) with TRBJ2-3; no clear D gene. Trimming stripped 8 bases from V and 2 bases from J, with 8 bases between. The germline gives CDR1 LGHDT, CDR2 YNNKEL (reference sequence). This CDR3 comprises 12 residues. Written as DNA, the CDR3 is TGTGCCAGCGCCACCTACACAGATACGCAGTATTTT. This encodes CASATYTDTQYF.

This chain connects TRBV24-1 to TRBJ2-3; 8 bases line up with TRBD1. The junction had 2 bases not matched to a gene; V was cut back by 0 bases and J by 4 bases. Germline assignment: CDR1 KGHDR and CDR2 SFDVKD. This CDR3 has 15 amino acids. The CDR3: CATSDLDRGPDTQYF. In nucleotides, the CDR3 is TGTGCCACCAGTGATTTGGACAGGGGCCCAGATACGCAGTATTTT.

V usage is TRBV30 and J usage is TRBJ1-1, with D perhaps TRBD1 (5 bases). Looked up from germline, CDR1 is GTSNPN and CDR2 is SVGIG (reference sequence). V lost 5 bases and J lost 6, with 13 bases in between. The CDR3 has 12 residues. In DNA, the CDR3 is TGTGCCTGGGAAGCGGGGGACCCTGAAGCTTTCTTT. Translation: CAWEAGDPEAFF.

CDR3 sequence: CASSLTKAGAFSSYNEQFF. The CDR3 nucleotides read TGTGCCAGCAGCCTCACCAAAGCGGGGGCGTTTAGCTCCTACAATGAGCAGTTCTTC. This rearrangement joins TRBV7-9 to TRBJ2-1, with 8 bases aligning to TRBD2. Germline CDR1 reads SEHNR; CDR2 reads FQNEAQ (reference sequence). This CDR3 region has 19 residues. J lost 0 bases, V lost 5 bases, and 15 bases had no gene match.

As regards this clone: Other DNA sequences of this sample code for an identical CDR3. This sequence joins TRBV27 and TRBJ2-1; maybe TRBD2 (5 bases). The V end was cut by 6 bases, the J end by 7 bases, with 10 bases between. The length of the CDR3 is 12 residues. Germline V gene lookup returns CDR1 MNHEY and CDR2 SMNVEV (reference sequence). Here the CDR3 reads CASSRTGNEQFF. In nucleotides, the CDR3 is TGTGCCAGCAGCCGGACGGGAAATGAGCAGTTCTTC.